Presented here are 27 T cell receptor beta chains from one specimen sequenced in a study of cytomegalovirus exposure and HLA in healthy donors. The PCR contained 60 Vbeta and 13 Jbeta primers. Profiled with immunoSEQ multiplex PCR; TCRdb holds only in-frame clones, not every one. The repertoire has fewer than 250,000 clones, about 80% of them found once; the top ten carry about 6.4%. Source material: PBMCs. All receptors derive from a man aged 40-50 years in good health and CMV-seropositive.

This chain uses TRBV7-8 with TRBJ2-7, with a tentative D call TRBD2 (6 bases). This CDR3 is 14 amino acids long. V shed 6 bases and J shed 3 bases, with 15 bases lying between them. Per the germline V gene, CDR1 is SGHVS and CDR2 is FQNEAQ. CDR3 sequence: CASSPSRLVYEQYV. Here the CDR3 DNA reads TGTGCCAGCAGTCCCTCGAGACTAGTCTACGAGCAGTACGTC.

This chain uses TRBV21-1 with TRBJ1-1; TRBD1 reflects the table's D call only, with no check against the DNA. TRBV21-1 is labeled a pseudogene. This CDR3 has 14 residues. The CDR3: CASSKGQGSGQAFF. Here the CDR3 DNA reads TGTGCCAGCAGCAAGGGGCAGGGATCCGGCCAAGCTTTCTTT.

CDR3 sequence reads: CSVVKQLNTEAFF. CDR3 bases: TGCAGCGTTGTGAAACAACTGAACACTGAAGCTTTCTTT. This chain uses TRBV29-1 with TRBJ1-1, with D unclear. Trimming stripped 4 bases from V and 0 bases from J, with 9 bases between. The CDR3 contains 13 residues. Per germline, CDR1 SQVTM and CDR2 ANQGSEA.

This rearrangement joins TRBV5-1 to TRBJ2-1, with TRBD2 matching over 13 bases. There are 15 residues in the CDR3. The V and J ends lost 0 bases and 10 bases, in that order; junction bases with no gene match: 4. The germline CDR1 and CDR2 sequences are SGHRS and YFSETQ. CDR3: CASSLDGLAGEEQFF. CDR3 nucleotides: TGCGCCAGCAGCTTGGATGGACTAGCGGGAGAGGAGCAGTTCTTC.

The rearrangement uses TRBV2 and TRBJ2-1, with 10 bases lining up with TRBD2. CDR3 length equals 15 residues. V lost 3 bases to trimming and J lost 10 bases; unmatched junction nucleotides: 9. The germline V gene encodes CDR1 SNHLY and CDR2 FYNNEI. CDR3 sequence reads: CASSDLLAGALEQFF. The CDR3 region has the DNA TGTGCCAGCAGTGACCTCCTAGCGGGAGCATTGGAGCAGTTCTTC.

The J gene is TRBJ2-3, the V gene TRBV9; 9 bases fit TRBD2. Germline CDR1 is SGDLS and CDR2 is YYNGEE. CDR3 size: 16 residues. After removal of 0 bases from V and 2 bases from J, the junction contained 4 bases not matched to a gene. CDR3 loop: CASSVDLAGTTDTQYF. The CDR3 nucleotides are TGTGCCAGCAGCGTAGATCTAGCGGGAACCACAGATACGCAGTATTTT.

The chain uses TRBV5-1 and TRBJ2-3; D is uncertain. Deletions cut 4 bases from V and 1 base from J, with 10 bases between. The CDR3 is 14 residues long. Germline lookup yields CDR1 SGHRS and CDR2 YFSETQ. CDR3 residues: CASSRWAGTDTQYF. CDR3 nucleotide sequence: TGCGCCAGCAGCCGCTGGGCAGGCACAGATACGCAGTATTTT.

The chain recombines TRBV6-1 with TRBJ1-1; the match to TRBD1 covers 8 bases. J was trimmed by 1 base and V by 5 bases; bases with no gene match: 6. CDR1 and CDR2 from the germline V gene are MNHNS and SASEGT. The CDR3 spans 15 residues. The CDR3 DNA sequence: TGTGCCAGCAGTCCAAGGACAGGGTCGAACACTGAAGCTTTCTTT. It encodes CASSPRTGSNTEAFF.

The chain couples TRBV5-1 to TRBJ2-5; D possibly corresponds to TRBD2 (6 bases). Germline V gene data show CDR1 as SGHRS and CDR2 as YFSETQ. The V and J ends lost 5 bases and 2 bases respectively, with 16 bases between them. CDR3 length: 15 residues. In nucleotides, the CDR3 is TGCGCCAGCAGTCCGGAGGGCTGGGGACAAGAGACCCAGTACTTC. This gives the protein CASSPEGWGQETQYF. Full variable domain (missing parts from reference TRBV5-1 and TRBJ2-5): KAGVTQTPRYLIKTRGQQVTLSCSPISGHRSVSWYQQTPGQGLQFLFEYFSETQRNKGNFPGRFSGRQFSNSRSEMNVSTLELGDSALYLCASSPEGWGQETQYFGPGTRLLVL.

The chain has TRBV29-1 and TRBJ1-1, with 7 nucleotides matching TRBD1. Trimming at V came to 2 bases and at J to 4 bases, leaving 7 bases not matched to a gene. The CDR3 consists of 14 residues. Germline V CDR1 and CDR2: SQVTM, ANQGSEA. CDR3 coding DNA: TGCAGCGTTGAATCCCTAGGGGGCGGCACTGAAGCTTTCTTT. Its protein is CSVESLGGGTEAFF.

The chain uses TRBV30 and TRBJ2-7; tentatively, D is TRBD2 (6 bases). From germline, CDR1 is GTSNPN and CDR2 SVGIG (reference sequence). This CDR3 is 13 amino acids long. V shed 4 bases and J shed 1 base, with 11 bases lying between them. The CDR3 is CAWNPGGSYEQYF. As DNA, the CDR3 is TGTGCCTGGAACCCCGGGGGATCCTACGAGCAGTACTTC.

The V call is TRBV6-5, the J call TRBJ2-7, with D possibly matching TRBD1 (5 bases). The CDR3 loop spans 14 amino acids. Germline-derived CDR1 and CDR2 are MNHEY and SVGAGI. Deletions cut 0 bases from V and 2 bases from J, with 8 bases between. CDR3 in DNA: TGTGCCAGCAGTTACTCTTACAGGACCTACGAGCAGTACTTC. Its protein product is CASSYSYRTYEQYF.

This clone was recorded once. V usage is TRBV19 and J usage is TRBJ1-5; possible D gene TRBD1, 6 bases. CDR1 and CDR2 (germline): LNHDA, SQIVND (reference sequence). Trimming stripped 7 bases from V and 7 bases from J, with 14 bases between. The CDR3 is made up of 13 amino acids. The CDR3 here is CASNRARGQPQHF. In DNA, the CDR3 is TGTGCCAGTAACAGGGCCCGCGGGCAGCCCCAGCATTTT.

The rearrangement links TRBV19 to TRBJ2-5; weak D call: TRBD2 (6 bases). This CDR3 is 18 amino acids long. Trimming left V 0 bases short and J 5 bases short, with 22 bases between. Germline V gives CDR1 LNHDA, CDR2 SQIVND (reference sequence). CDR3 residues: CASSIDPTGDEERETQYF. CDR3 nucleotides: TGTGCCAGTAGTATAGATCCTACGGGGGATGAAGAAAGGGAGACCCAGTACTTC.

CDR3 residues: CASSPSNEQFF. The CDR3 DNA sequence: TGTGCCAGCAGCCCTAGCAATGAGCAGTTCTTC. This chain links TRBV7-9 with TRBJ2-1; D unclear. V shed 5 bases and J shed 6 bases, with 5 bases lying between them. CDR1 and CDR2 (germline): SEHNR, FQNEAQ (reference sequence). CDR3 length: 11 amino acids.

This sequence joins TRBV6-6 and TRBJ2-7, with 12 bases aligning to TRBD2. This CDR3 region has 14 residues. With V trimmed by 7 bases and J by 5 bases, 6 bases remained unmatched. Germline V lookup: CDR1 MNHNY, CDR2 SVGAGI (reference sequence). The CDR3 reads CASTTLAGGHEQYF. The CDR3, as DNA: TGTGCCAGCACCACCCTAGCGGGAGGGCACGAGCAGTACTTC.

The chain has TRBV5-1 and TRBJ2-1, with 7 bases aligning to TRBD1. Germline-derived CDR1 and CDR2 are SGHRS and YFSETQ. Trimming at V came to 7 bases and at J to 7 bases, leaving 8 bases not matched to a gene. CDR3 length: 13 residues. The CDR3 spells CASQGVDWNEQFF. For the CDR3, the DNA is TGCGCCAGCCAGGGGGTAGACTGGAATGAGCAGTTCTTC.

The rearrangement links TRBV7-3 to TRBJ2-1, with a tentative D call TRBD1 (6 bases). CDR1 is SGHTA, CDR2 FQGTGA, per germline. V lost 0 bases to trimming and J lost 0 bases, with 12 bases between them. The CDR3 is made up of 17 amino acids. CDR3 sequence reads: CASSLTVGASSYNEQFF. CDR3 sequence (DNA): TGTGCCAGCAGCTTAACGGTGGGGGCCAGCTCCTACAATGAGCAGTTCTTC.

The chain couples TRBV19 to TRBJ1-1; maybe TRBD1 (5 bases). V was clipped by 7 bases and J by 1 base, with 13 bases between them. In germline, CDR1 is LNHDA, CDR2 SQIVND (reference sequence). The CDR3 has 14 amino acids. The CDR3 DNA sequence: TGTGCCAGTACCCTTGGGGGGGAGAACACTGAAGCTTTCTTT. Residues: CASTLGGENTEAFF.

V usage is TRBV7-9 and J usage is TRBJ1-4, with 8 bases fitting TRBD1. The CDR3 runs 14 residues. The germline CDR1 and CDR2 sequences are SEHNR and FQNEAQ (reference sequence). J was trimmed by 8 bases and V by 2 bases; bases with no gene match: 4. CDR3: CASSLTGGDEKLFF. CDR3 DNA: TGTGCCAGCAGCTTAACAGGGGGAGACGAAAAACTGTTTTTT. The whole variable domain, filled in from reference TRBV7-9 and TRBJ1-4, reads DTGVSQNPRHKITKRGQNVTFRCDPISEHNRLYWYRQTLGQGPEFLTYFQNEAQLEKSRLLSDRFSAERPKGSFSTLEIQRTEQGDSAMYLCASSLTGGDEKLFFGSGTQLSVL.

This rearrangement joins TRBV7-9 to TRBJ1-2; weak D call: TRBD1 (6 bases). Between the trimmed V and J ends, which lost 10 bases and 6 bases, there was a span of 21 bases. This CDR3 contains 14 residues. Germline CDR1 and CDR2: SEHNR and FQNEAQ (reference sequence). CDR3: CATHGDRSRDGYTF. The CDR3 coding sequence is TGTGCCACCCACGGAGACAGGTCGCGGGATGGCTACACCTTC.

This sequence joins TRBV6-5 and TRBJ1-2, with 12 nucleotides matching TRBD1. CDR3 size: 15 residues. V lost 4 bases and J lost 8; bases outside the gene matches: 8. CDR1 is MNHEY and CDR2 is SVGAGI in the germline V gene. CDR3 sequence: CASSSPGQGARGYTF. For the CDR3, the DNA is TGTGCCAGCAGTTCCCCGGGACAGGGGGCAAGAGGCTACACCTTC.

The chain links TRBV6-1 to TRBJ2-1; 7 nucleotides align to TRBD1. This CDR3 contains 16 residues. Germline V gene data show CDR1 as MNHNS and CDR2 as SASEGT. V trimming: 4 bases; J trimming: 7 bases; junction bases outside the gene matches: 13. Here the CDR3 DNA reads TGTGCCAGCAGTGCCCTGGGACAGTTCCCTACGAATGAGCAGTTCTTC. This encodes CASSALGQFPTNEQFF.

V usage is TRBV6-5 and J usage is TRBJ1-1; D unclear. The CDR3 sequence is 15 residues long. Trimming pared 6 bases from V and 5 bases from J, leaving 19 bases between. The V gene's germline CDR1 is MNHEY and CDR2 SVGAGI. The CDR3, as DNA: TGTGCCAGCAGCCCTTCCCGCGGCGGAGGGACTGAAGCTTTCTTT. Protein product: CASSPSRGGGTEAFF.

The chain couples TRBV18 to TRBJ2-7; perhaps TRBD2 as D (5 bases). V lost 2 bases to trimming and J lost 4 bases, with 12 bases between them. This CDR3 region has 14 residues. The V gene's germline CDR1 is KGHSH and CDR2 LQKENI. The chain's CDR3 is CASSPSEEWYEQYV. As DNA, the CDR3 is TGTGCCAGCTCACCATCGGAGGAGTGGTACGAGCAGTACGTC.

CDR3 protein: CASRPTRGTAINTGELFF. For the CDR3, the DNA is TGCGCCAGCAGGCCGACCCGTGGGACAGCTATAAACACCGGGGAGCTGTTTTTT. The V and J genes are TRBV5-1 and TRBJ2-2; 7 nucleotides match TRBD1. Losses at the gene ends were 5 bases for V and 2 bases for J; bases not matched to a gene: 15. This CDR3 is built from 18 residues. The germline V gene encodes CDR1 SGHRS and CDR2 YFSETQ.

This rearrangement joins TRBV29-1 to TRBJ2-2; unclear D gene. Germline CDR1 and CDR2: SQVTM and ANQGSEA. Deletions cut 5 bases from V and 2 bases from J, with 9 bases between. CDR3 length: 13 residues. The CDR3 coding sequence is TGCAGCGTTATGGAGCAAAACACCGGGGAGCTGTTTTTT. It codes for CSVMEQNTGELFF.